This T cell receptor beta chain was obtained from a study of blood T cell repertoires in COVID-19 (dated by TCRdb to the early 2020s). Regarding the complete study: Samples from collaborators originated in the United States, Italy and Spain and spanned both the acute and convalescent phases of COVID-19. Sample metadata almost always included a de-identified subject ID, COVID-19 status, age in years and sex. Deeply sampled blood TCRbeta repertoires from subjects exposed to, actively infected with, or recovered from COVID-19 were included in the dataset. HLA class I and class II types, where available, came from metadata supplied by the sample provider rather than from assay-based typing. The repertoires were released in a freely available public database intended as a resource for research on the immune response to SARS-CoV-2. Samples were obtained from the ongoing ImmuneRACE study (first 160 participants) and from over a thousand subjects provided by 6 global collaborators. The prospective study material was composed of cDNA or gDNA derived from T cells, B-cell-depleted T cells, or PBMCs. Study-level results and caveats: How much clinical and demographic metadata was included differed by source and by participant, and the metadata was provided uncurated.

TCRbeta CDR3 regions were amplified from genomic DNA by means of the immunoSEQ Assay, a bias-controlled multiplex PCR. As for the authors' bioinformatics: The number of nucleated cells in each sample was estimated by amplification of reference gene primers within the assay. Sequence reads were collapsed and filtered to measure the absolute abundance of every unique TCRbeta CDR3 rearrangement. Productive Simpson clonality was computed per sample as the square root of Simpson's diversity index over productive rearrangements. The table comes from immuneACCESS by way of TCRdb, which keeps in-frame sequences with V and J called. Part of the clones is missing from these tables; in studies checked, under half for an unresolved V gene and the rest for unknown reasons. That table supplies the V and J calls and clone size; D and trimming were determined from the DNA. Within this sample are 350,000 to 450,000 clones, with about 87% of them counted one time only. The ten largest account for about 3% of the sample.

Unmatched junction bases come to 11, with V trimmed by 6 bases and J by 7 bases. Including the terminal cysteine and phenylalanine, the CDR3 comprises 14 residues. Only CDR3 DNA is held: 42 bases, read in frame from base 1. The germline V gene gives CDR1 as KGHSH and CDR2 as LQKENI. To note about this clone: Its antigen is unknown. No base-level quality is on record; no much larger clone is a single base apart.

Whole blood was collected in K2EDTA tubes by collaborating institutions according to the institutions' own protocols. For TCRbeta analysis, collaborators shipped samples as frozen whole blood, isolated PBMCs, or DNA extracted from either of those sample types. The receptor comes from a human donor in a cohort sampled during active COVID-19. Source material: peripheral blood. This chain is built from TRBV18 and TRBJ2-5; TRBD2 fits 7 bases in the junction. Here is the DNA: TGTGCCAGCTCCCTTGGAACTAGCGCGGGGACCCAGTACTTC. Its protein reads: CASSLGTSAGTQYF.